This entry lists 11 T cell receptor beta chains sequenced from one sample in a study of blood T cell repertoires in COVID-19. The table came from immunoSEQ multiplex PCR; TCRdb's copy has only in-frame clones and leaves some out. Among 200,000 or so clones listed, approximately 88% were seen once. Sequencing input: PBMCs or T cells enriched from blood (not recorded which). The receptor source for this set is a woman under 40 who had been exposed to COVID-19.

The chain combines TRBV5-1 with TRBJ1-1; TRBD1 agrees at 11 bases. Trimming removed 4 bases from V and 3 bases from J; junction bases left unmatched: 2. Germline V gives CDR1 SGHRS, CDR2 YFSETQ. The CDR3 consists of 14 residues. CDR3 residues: CASSGQGAYTEAFF. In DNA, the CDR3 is TGCGCCAGCAGCGGACAGGGGGCGTACACTGAAGCTTTCTTT. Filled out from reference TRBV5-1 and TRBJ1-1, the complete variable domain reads KAGVTQTPRYLIKTRGQQVTLSCSPISGHRSVSWYQQTPGQGLQFLFEYFSETQRNKGNFPGRFSGRQFSNSRSEMNVSTLELGDSALYLCASSGQGAYTEAFFGQGTRLTVV.

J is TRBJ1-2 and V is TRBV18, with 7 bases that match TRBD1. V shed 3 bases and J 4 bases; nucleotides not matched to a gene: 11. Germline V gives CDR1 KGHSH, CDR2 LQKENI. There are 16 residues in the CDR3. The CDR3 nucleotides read TGTGCCAGCTCACCCGATACACAGGGGTCAGCCTATGGCTACACCTTC. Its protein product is CASSPDTQGSAYGYTF.

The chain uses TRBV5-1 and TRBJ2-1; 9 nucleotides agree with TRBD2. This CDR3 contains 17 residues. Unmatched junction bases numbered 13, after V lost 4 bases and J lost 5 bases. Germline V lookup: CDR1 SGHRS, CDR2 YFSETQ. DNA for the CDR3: TGCGCCAGCAGCCGTGTAGTTAGCGGGAGTGGCCACAATGAGCAGTTCTTC. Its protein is CASSRVVSGSGHNEQFF.

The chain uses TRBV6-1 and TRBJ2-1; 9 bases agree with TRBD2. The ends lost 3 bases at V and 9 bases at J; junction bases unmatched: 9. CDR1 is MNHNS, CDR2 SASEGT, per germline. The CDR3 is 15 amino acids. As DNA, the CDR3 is TGTGCCAGCAGTGATACGGGACTAGCAGTTGGTGAGCAGTTCTTC. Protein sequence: CASSDTGLAVGEQFF.

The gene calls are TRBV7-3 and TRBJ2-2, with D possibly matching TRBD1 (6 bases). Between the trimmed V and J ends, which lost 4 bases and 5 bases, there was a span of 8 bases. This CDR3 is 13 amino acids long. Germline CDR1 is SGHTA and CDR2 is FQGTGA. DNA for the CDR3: TGTGCCAGCAGCTACAGGGAAACCGGGGAGCTGTTTTTT. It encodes CASSYRETGELFF.

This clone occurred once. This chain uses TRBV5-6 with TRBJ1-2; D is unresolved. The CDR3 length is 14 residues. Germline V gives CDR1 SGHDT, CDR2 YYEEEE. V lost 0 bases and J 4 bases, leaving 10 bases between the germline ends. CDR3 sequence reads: CASSLELQSYGYTF. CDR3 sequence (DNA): TGTGCCAGCAGCTTGGAGCTGCAAAGCTATGGCTACACCTTC.

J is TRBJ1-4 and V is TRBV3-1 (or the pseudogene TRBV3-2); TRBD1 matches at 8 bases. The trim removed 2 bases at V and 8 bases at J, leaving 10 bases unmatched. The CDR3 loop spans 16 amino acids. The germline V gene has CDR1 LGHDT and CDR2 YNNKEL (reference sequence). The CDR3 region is CASSQYTGQGREKLFF. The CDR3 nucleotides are TGTGCCAGCAGCCAATATACCGGACAGGGTCGAGAAAAACTGTTTTTT.

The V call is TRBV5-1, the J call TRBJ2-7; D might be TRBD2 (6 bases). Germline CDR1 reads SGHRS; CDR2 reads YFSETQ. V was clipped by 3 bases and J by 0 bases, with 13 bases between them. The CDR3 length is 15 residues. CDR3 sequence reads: CASSYSGHPSYEQYF. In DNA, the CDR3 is TGCGCCAGCAGCTATAGCGGCCACCCCTCCTACGAGCAGTACTTC.

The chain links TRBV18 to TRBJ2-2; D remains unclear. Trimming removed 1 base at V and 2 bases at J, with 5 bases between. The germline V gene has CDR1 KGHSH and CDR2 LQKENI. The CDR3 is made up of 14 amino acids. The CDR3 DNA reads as TGTGCCAGCTCACCACGAGGTAACACCGGGGAGCTGTTTTTT. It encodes CASSPRGNTGELFF.

CDR3 sequence: CASSTGTPTYEQYF. The CDR3 bases are TGTGCCAGCAGCACAGGGACTCCCACCTACGAGCAGTACTTC. The chain combines TRBV21-1 with TRBJ2-7; TRBD2 is the table's D call and was not checked against the DNA. TRBV21-1 constitutes a pseudogene. The CDR3 totals 14 residues.

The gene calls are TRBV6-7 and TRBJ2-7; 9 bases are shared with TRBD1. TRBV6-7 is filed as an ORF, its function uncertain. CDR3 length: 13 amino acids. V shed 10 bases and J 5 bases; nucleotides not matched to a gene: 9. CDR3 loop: CAIDVQGAHEQYF. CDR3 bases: TGTGCCATCGACGTACAGGGGGCCCACGAGCAGTACTTC.